This T cell receptor beta chain was retrieved from a study of early T cells in non-severe SARS-CoV-2 infection. Study context: The authors sequenced bulk RNA from unsorted whole blood, leaving chains unpaired.

General study results and limits: Anti-spike CD8 responses were favored in VDJdb matching, and private and CD4 specificities were missed.

The germline CDR1 and CDR2 sequences are SGHNT and YENEEA. V was trimmed by 8 bases and J by 7 bases, leaving 15 bases between them. This CDR3 has 13 residues. The TCR library protocol attached unique molecular identifiers to the individual cDNA molecules. In TCRdb, the 5' RACE reads were re-called with MiXCR into one record per CDR3 protein. The table lists 25,000 to 35,000 distinct CDR3 sequences, 5.5% to 8% of them singletons, with approximately 4.1% in the top ten. This clonotype appeared many times. Its specificity is unknown. This rearrangement joins TRBV11-3 to TRBJ2-1; D unclear. Sequences were obtained from whole blood. This TCR was sampled from an adult who was a healthcare worker with PCR-confirmed SARS-CoV-2 infection or an uninfected control (not recorded which). The CDR3 loop reads CASSNRVANEQFF. In nucleotides, the CDR3 is TGTGCCAGCTCCAATAGGGTGGCGAATGAGCAGTTCTTC.